This TCR beta chain was found in a study of T cells in Graves' hyperthyroidism and ophthalmopathy. V dropped 3 bases and J dropped 0 bases, with 12 bases sitting between them. CDR3 size: 16 residues. The TCR beta CDR3 regions underwent amplification using RNA transcripts as the source. A first-round RT-PCR of the TCR CDR3 used the HTBI primer set. From the multiplex PCR reads, TCRdb called clonotypes with MiXCR, one entry per CDR3 protein. The sample holds about 460,000 distinct CDR3 sequences; 20% to 25% are singletons and the top ten take roughly 49%. Diagnoses rested on clinical symptoms, serum thyroxine and TRAb, thyroid ultrasound and orbital computed tomography.

This clonotype originated in a woman aged 70-85 years with Graves' ophthalmopathy. The specimen sequenced was blood. V and J are TRBV12-3 or TRBV12-4 and TRBJ2-1; D is ambiguous. The CDR3 sequence is CASSLGSPVSYNEQFF. CDR3 DNA: TGTGCCAGCAGTTTGGGGTCTCCTGTCTCCTACAATGAGCAGTTCTTC.